This TCR beta chain was recorded in a study of cytotoxic CD8 clonotypes in ibrutinib-treated CLL. As for the study in general: Across the patients, some ten were relapsed/refractory, roughly 16 treatment-naive and around 18 IGHV unmutated.

Germline loops: CDR1 SGHAT, CDR2 FQNNGV. This CDR3 comprises 18 residues. Trimming stripped 0 bases from V and 1 base from J, with 18 bases between. Sequenced by immunoSEQ multiplex PCR; TCRdb stores in-frame clones only, minus some. The sample holds about 130,000 clones, 70% to 90% seen once. The study, taken as a whole, reports: Baseline levels of clonality went above those of age-matched healthy donors and moved with circulating CD8+ T-cell counts.

Of note for this clone: Its antigen is still unknown.

This sample comprised PBMCs, obtained after 24 months of ibrutinib treatment. This chain connects TRBV11-2 to TRBJ2-5, with D perhaps TRBD1 or TRBD2 (7 bases each). The source of this sequence is a human donor with chronic lymphocytic leukemia. The CDR3 nucleotides read TGTGCCAGCAGCTTAGAGGTTGTAGGGGGCGGGAGCCAAGAGACCCAGTACTTC. Translating gives CASSLEVVGGGSQETQYF.